Reported below is one TCR beta chain. This entry is derived from a study of blood T cell repertoires in COVID-19. Study context: Samples taken during acute and convalescent COVID-19 were collected in the United States, Italy and Spain. From T cells, B-cell-depleted T cells, or PBMCs came the material, which was cDNA or gDNA.

The method was immunoSEQ multiplex PCR; TCRdb's version includes in-frame clones alone and lacks a portion of them. The sample shows 200,000 to 250,000 clones, around 80% of them seen only once. This CDR3 has 15 amino acids. Germline CDR1 SNHLY, CDR2 FYNNEI. V lost 3 bases and J 0 bases, leaving 12 bases between the germline ends. Enrollees, roughly 18 to 90 years old, lived in 25 or so US areas. Clinical history reported by participants formed the basis on which cohorts were assigned. The chain employs TRBV2 and TRBJ2-7; TRBD2 is a possible D gene (5 bases). The TCR sequence derives from a young man with acute COVID-19. The sample taken for sequencing was PBMCs or T cells enriched from blood (not recorded which). The CDR3 sequence is CASSDATDYSYEQYF. In DNA, the CDR3 is TGTGCCAGCAGTGACGCGACTGACTACTCCTACGAGCAGTACTTC.